The entry that follows covers one TCR beta chain sequence. The record originates from a study of siplizumab effects on memory and regulatory T cells. The assay was immunoSEQ multiplex PCR, and TCRdb's table has in-frame clones only and misses some. The table shows around 110,000 clones, with around 94% occurring only once. Sequences were obtained from non-Treg CD4+ T cells sorted from blood. The TCR was taken from a human donor in good health.

The DNA for the CDR3 is TGTGCCAGCGGACTAGCGGGGGTGGGCACCGGGGAGCTGTTTTTT. Protein product: CASGLAGVGTGELFF. The rearrangement links TRBV2 to TRBJ2-2; 13 bases map to TRBD2. The CDR3 runs 15 residues. Germline V gives CDR1 SNHLY, CDR2 FYNNEI. V gave up 8 bases and J gave up 4 bases; unmatched junction bases: 4.